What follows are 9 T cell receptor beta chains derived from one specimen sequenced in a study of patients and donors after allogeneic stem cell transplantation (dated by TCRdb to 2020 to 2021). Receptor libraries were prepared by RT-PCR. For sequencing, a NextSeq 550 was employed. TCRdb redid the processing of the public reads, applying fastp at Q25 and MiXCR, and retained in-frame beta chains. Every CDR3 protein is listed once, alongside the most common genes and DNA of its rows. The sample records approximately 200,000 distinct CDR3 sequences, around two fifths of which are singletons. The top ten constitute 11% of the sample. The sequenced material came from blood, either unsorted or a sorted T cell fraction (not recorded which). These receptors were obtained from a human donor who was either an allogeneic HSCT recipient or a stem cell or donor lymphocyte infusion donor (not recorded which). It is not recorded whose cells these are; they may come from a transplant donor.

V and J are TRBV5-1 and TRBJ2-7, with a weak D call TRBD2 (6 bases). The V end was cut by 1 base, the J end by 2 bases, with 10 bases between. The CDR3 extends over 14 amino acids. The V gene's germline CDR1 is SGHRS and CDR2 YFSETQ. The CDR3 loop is CASSLRGVPYEQYF. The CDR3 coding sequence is TGCGCCAGCAGCTTGCGCGGGGTGCCCTACGAGCAGTACTTC. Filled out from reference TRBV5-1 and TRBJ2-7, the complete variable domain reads KAGVTQTPRYLIKTRGQQVTLSCSPISGHRSVSWYQQTPGQGLQFLFEYFSETQRNKGNFPGRFSGRQFSNSRSEMNVSTLELGDSALYLCASSLRGVPYEQYFGPGTRLTVT.

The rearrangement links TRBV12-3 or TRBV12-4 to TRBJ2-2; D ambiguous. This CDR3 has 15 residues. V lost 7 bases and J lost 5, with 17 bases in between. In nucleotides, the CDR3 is TGTGCCAGCACGCTTCCCCCGGCAAGGACCGGGGAGCTGTTTTTT. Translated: CASTLPPARTGELFF.

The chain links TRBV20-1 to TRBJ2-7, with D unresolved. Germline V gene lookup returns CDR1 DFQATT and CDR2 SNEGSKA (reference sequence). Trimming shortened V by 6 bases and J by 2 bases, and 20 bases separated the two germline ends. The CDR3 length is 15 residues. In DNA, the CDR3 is TGCAGTGCGCGAGCCCCCACGCCAAGGACCTACGAGCAGTACTTC. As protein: CSARAPTPRTYEQYF.

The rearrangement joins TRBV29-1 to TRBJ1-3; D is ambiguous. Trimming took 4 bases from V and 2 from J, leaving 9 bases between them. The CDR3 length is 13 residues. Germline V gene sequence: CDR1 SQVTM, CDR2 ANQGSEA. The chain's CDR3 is CSVVAGAGNTIYF. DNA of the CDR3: TGCAGCGTTGTAGCCGGGGCTGGAAACACCATATATTTT.

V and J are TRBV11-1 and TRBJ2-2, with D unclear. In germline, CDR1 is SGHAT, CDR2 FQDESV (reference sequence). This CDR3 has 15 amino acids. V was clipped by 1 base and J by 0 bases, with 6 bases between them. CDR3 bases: TGTGCCAGCAGCTTAGGGACGCCGAACACCGGGGAGCTGTTTTTT. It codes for CASSLGTPNTGELFF.

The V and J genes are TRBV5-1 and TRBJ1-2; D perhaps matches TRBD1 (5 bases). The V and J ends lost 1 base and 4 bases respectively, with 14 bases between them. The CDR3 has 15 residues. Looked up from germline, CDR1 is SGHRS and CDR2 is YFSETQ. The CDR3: CASSLMGTNLYGYTF. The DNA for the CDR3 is TGCGCCAGCAGCTTGATGGGGACGAATCTCTATGGCTACACCTTC.

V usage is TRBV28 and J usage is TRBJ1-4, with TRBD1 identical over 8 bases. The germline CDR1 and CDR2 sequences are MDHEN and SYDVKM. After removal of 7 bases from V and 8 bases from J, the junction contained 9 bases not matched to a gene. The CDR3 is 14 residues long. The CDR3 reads CASIDRGGIEKLFF. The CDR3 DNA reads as TGTGCCAGCATTGACAGGGGAGGAATAGAAAAACTGTTTTTT.

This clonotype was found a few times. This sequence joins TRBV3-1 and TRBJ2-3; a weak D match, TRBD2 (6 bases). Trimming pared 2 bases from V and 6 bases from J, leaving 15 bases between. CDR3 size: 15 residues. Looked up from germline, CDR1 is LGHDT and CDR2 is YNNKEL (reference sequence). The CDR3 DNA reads TGTGCCAGCAGCCAAATGCCGGGGGTGTTGGATACGCAGTATTTT. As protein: CASSQMPGVLDTQYF.

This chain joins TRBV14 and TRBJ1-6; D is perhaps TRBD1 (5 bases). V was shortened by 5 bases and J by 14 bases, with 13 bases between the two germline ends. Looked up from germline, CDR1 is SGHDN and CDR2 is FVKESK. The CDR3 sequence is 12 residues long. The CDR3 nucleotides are TGTGCCAGCAGCGCAGGGTTGTTAACCCTCCACTTT. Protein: CASSAGLLTLHF.